This TCR beta chain originates from a study of cytomegalovirus exposure and HLA in healthy donors. The V end lost 4 bases, the J end lost 0 bases, and 21 bases lay between the germline ends. This CDR3 spans 18 amino acids. Germline CDR1 reads LNHNV; CDR2 reads YYDKDF (reference sequence). Method: immunoSEQ multiplex PCR; TCRdb's copy keeps in-frame clones and lacks some. The data hold 150,000 to 200,000 clones, with more than 65% observed a single time. This clone was counted only a few times. The source of this sequence is a woman aged 18-29 years in good health and CMV-seropositive. This rearrangement joins TRBV15 to TRBJ2-5, with D perhaps matching TRBD2 (6 bases). Source material: PBMCs. The CDR3 loop is CATSTQVVRGEYQETQYF. The CDR3 coding sequence is TGTGCCACCAGCACCCAAGTAGTTCGCGGGGAGTACCAAGAGACCCAGTACTTC.